The entry below describes one T cell receptor (beta chain). What it binds is unknown. The sample contains more than one DNA sequence encoding this CDR3. The data stem from a study of vaccination effects on CD4 cells after COVID-19. About the study: ViraFEST assay sequencing came after antigen-specific CD4+ T cells were expanded with viral peptide pools. Post-vaccine draws lagged the second dose by a median of 72 days.

Notes on the study in general: The authors studied few convalescent patients and collected no early post-infection timepoints. Whether induced by infection or by vaccine, clones showed marked clonal contraction late after vaccination.

Germline V lookup: CDR1 SGHKS, CDR2 YYEKEE (reference sequence). V shed 0 bases and J shed 4 bases, with 7 bases lying between them. The CDR3 is 13 residues long. Some clones are missing from TCRdb's copy, which holds only in-frame ones; the method was immunoSEQ multiplex PCR. The table records tens of thousands of clones, roughly 73% of them present only once. Researchers isolated CD4+ T cells once roughly nine days of culture had elapsed. Each participant was administered two doses of either the BNT162b2 or the mRNA-1273 vaccine. The sequences come from CD4+ T cells from PBMCs cultured without peptide, collected after COVID-19 vaccination. The sequence was collected from a human donor who received a COVID-19 vaccine. The chain uses TRBV5-5 and TRBJ1-2; D is ambiguous. CDR3 coding DNA: TGTGCCAGCAGCTTGGTCTCAGGCTATGGCTACACCTTC. Its protein product is CASSLVSGYGYTF.